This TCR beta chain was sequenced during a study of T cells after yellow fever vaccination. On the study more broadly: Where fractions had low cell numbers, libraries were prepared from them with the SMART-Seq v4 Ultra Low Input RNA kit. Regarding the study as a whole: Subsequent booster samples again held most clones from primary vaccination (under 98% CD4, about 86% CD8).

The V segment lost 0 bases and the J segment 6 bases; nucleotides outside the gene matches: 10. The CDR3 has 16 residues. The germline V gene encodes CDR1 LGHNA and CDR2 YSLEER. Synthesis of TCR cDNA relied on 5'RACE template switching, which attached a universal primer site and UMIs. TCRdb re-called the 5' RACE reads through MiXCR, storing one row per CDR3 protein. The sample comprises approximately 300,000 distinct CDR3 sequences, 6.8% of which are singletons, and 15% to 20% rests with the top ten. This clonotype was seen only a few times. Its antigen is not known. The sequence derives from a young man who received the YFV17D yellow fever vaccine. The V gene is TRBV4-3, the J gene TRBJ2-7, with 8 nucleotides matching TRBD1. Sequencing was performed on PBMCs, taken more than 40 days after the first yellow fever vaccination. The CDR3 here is CASSQDSQDRVGEQYF. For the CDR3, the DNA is TGCGCCAGCAGCCAAGATAGCCAGGACAGGGTTGGCGAGCAGTACTTC.